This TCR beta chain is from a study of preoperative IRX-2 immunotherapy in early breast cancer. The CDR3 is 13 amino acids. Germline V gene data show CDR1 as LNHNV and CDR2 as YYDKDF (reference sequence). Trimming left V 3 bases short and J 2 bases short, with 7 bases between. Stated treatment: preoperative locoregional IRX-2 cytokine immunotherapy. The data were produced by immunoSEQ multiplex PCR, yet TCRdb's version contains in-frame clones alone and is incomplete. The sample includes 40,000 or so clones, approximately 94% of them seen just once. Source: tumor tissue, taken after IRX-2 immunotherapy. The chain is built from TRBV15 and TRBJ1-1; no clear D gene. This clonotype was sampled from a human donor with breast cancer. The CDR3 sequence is CATSRVRNTEAFF. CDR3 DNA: TGTGCCACCAGCAGGGTTAGAAACACTGAAGCTTTCTTT.